A single sample gave rise to the 8 T cell receptor beta chains below, sequenced in a study of read filtering for tumor transcriptome and immune sequencing. This library used roughly 0.4 ug RNA and molecular barcoded adaptors spanning alpha/delta and beta/gamma chains. TCRdb reprocessed the reads with MiXCR, giving one entry per CDR3 protein. The sample carries some 20,000 distinct CDR3 sequences, roughly a fifth recorded once. Sequencing used a population of CD138-negative cells sorted from bone marrow. Receptors originate from a donor over 35 with multiple myeloma.

As concerns this clonotype: One junction end does not reproduce the germline sequence, and a read error may be involved. This chain joins TRBV10-3 and TRBJ2-1; 10 bases are shared with TRBD2. The CDR3 has 15 residues. CDR1 and CDR2 from the germline V gene are ENHRY and SYGVKD. The CDR3 bases are TGTGCCATCAGCCTGATAGGGACTAGCGTAAATGAGCAGCTCTTC. It codes for CAISLIGTSVNEQLF.

In this sample, this clonotype turned up a few times. One base away lies a much larger clone, so this may be a sequencing read error. The chain has TRBV28 and TRBJ1-1; no reliable D call. The V gene lost 6 bases and the J gene lost 10 bases, with 12 bases spanning the gap. This CDR3 spans 11 amino acids. Per germline, CDR1 MDHEN and CDR2 SYDVKM. The CDR3 DNA sequence: TGTGCCAGCAGACGGCTTGCTGGAGCTTTCTTT. Amino acids: CASRRLAGAFF.

This clonotype was observed many times. The V call is TRBV14, the J call TRBJ2-7; a weak D match, TRBD2 (6 bases). V was pared by 1 base and J by 3 bases, with 22 bases between. Germline V lookup: CDR1 SGHDN, CDR2 FVKESK. The CDR3 covers 18 residues. In DNA form, the CDR3 reads TGTGCCAGCAGCCAAGGGGCTGGGTCAGAGACTAGAGTCTACGAGCAGTACTTC. This sequence encodes CASSQGAGSETRVYEQYF.

This clonotype was seen a few times. The chain links TRBV2 to TRBJ2-1; TRBD2 matches at 8 bases. Per germline, CDR1 SNHLY and CDR2 FYNNEI. V shed 6 bases and J 4 bases; nucleotides not matched to a gene: 5. The CDR3 sequence is 14 residues long. CDR3 amino acids: CASRAEREYNEQFF. CDR3 in DNA: TGTGCCAGCAGAGCTGAGCGGGAGTACAATGAGCAGTTCTTC.

At least ten counts were recorded for this clonotype. The CDR3 sequence: CASARVAGVNEQFF. The CDR3 DNA sequence: TGTGCCAGCGCCCGAGTAGCGGGAGTCAATGAGCAGTTCTTC. The chain carries TRBV6-2 or TRBV6-3 and TRBJ2-1, with 9 bases lining up with TRBD2. The CDR3 runs 14 residues. V lost 8 bases to trimming and J lost 6 bases; unmatched junction nucleotides: 8. Germline V gives CDR1 MNHEY, CDR2 SVGEGT.

This clonotype is labeled medium-sized. The rearrangement links TRBV19 to TRBJ2-1; 8 bases are a match to TRBD2. V lost 4 bases to trimming and J lost 7 bases; unmatched junction nucleotides: 9. CDR1 LNHDA and CDR2 SQIVND come from the germline V gene (reference sequence). The CDR3 spans 15 residues. CDR3 protein: CASSTRGGLNNEQFF. CDR3 sequence (DNA): TGTGCCAGTAGTACCCGGGGGGGACTGAATAATGAGCAGTTCTTC. Based on the CDR3 plus reference TRBV19 and TRBJ2-1, the full variable domain is DGGITQSPKYLFRKEGQNVTLSCEQNLNHDAMYWYRQDPGQGLRLIYYSQIVNDFQKGDIAEGYSVSREKKESFPLTVTSAQKNPTAFYLCASSTRGGLNNEQFFGPGTRLTVL.

This clonotype is labeled medium-sized (0.01 to 0.1%). This chain uses TRBV5-6 with TRBJ2-1; D is perhaps TRBD2 (6 bases). The CDR3 spans 14 residues. The germline CDR1 and CDR2 sequences are SGHDT and YYEEEE. The V gene lost 4 bases and the J gene lost 4 bases, with 12 bases spanning the gap. In nucleotides, the CDR3 is TGTGCCAGCAGCCGGGGGTATCGGTACAATGAGCAGTTCTTC. The encoded protein is CASSRGYRYNEQFF.

This clonotype has ten or more counts. The chain has TRBV28 and TRBJ2-2; 7 positions match TRBD1. The V gene's germline CDR1 is MDHEN and CDR2 SYDVKM. The V gene end was trimmed by 5 bases and the J gene end by 1 base; junction bases not matched to a gene: 4. There are 15 residues in the CDR3. CDR3 protein: CASSPRGLNTGELFF. CDR3 sequence (DNA): TGTGCCAGCAGTCCAAGGGGGCTGAACACCGGGGAGCTGTTTTTT. The whole variable domain, remainder taken from reference TRBV28 and TRBJ2-2, is DVKVTQSSRYLVKRTGEKVFLECVQDMDHENMFWYRQDPGLGLRLIYFSYDVKMKEKGDIPEGYSVSREKKERFSLILESASTNQTSMYLCASSPRGLNTGELFFGEGSRLTVL.